This TCR beta chain originates from a study of blood T cells in healthy people across ages. About the research overall: The template switching approach captured approximately one barcoded beta molecule for every two T cells. The study's findings and limits: In older individuals, TCR beta diversity per million T cells was lower, falling roughly linearly with age.

PBMCs numbering at least 6 million were isolated per sample. This clonotype was seen many times. What it recognizes is unknown. Primers used in a second PCR of roughly 6 to 11 cycles were a sample-barcoded 5' primer and a J-beta primer mix. TCRdb passed the 5' RACE reads through MiXCR, listing each CDR3 protein once. The sample lists more than 900,000 distinct CDR3 sequences, 25% to 30% occurring once. These same records also appear under a second study, on T cells of mothers and their children. That study reports: Donation involved a few healthy Caucasian mothers and the six children that they had.

The receptor was derived from a woman aged 40 to 50 in good health. The sequencing sample was made of blood.

In nucleotides, the CDR3 is TGTGCCAGCAGTTACGATGGGGCAGGGGAAGGCTACACCTTC. Its protein product is CASSYDGAGEGYTF. The rearrangement uses TRBV6-5 and TRBJ1-2, with a tentative D call TRBD1 (6 bases). Germline V gene lookup returns CDR1 MNHEY and CDR2 SVGAGI. This CDR3 spans 14 amino acids. V shed 2 bases and J shed 8 bases, with 15 bases lying between them.